The present T cell receptor beta chain was sequenced within a study of PD-1 blockade in classical Hodgkin lymphoma (dated by TCRdb to about 2020). Study-level background: Nivolumab dosing was 3 mg/kg intravenously every 2 weeks, continuing until either disease progression or unacceptable toxicity. A peripheral blood immune signature of response to PD-1 blockade in classical Hodgkin lymphoma was defined using TCR beta sequencing and CyTOF. The study at large found these results: Trial patients with a complete response had baseline diversity similar to that of newly diagnosed patients, while partial responders and progressors had significantly lower diversity. Baseline TCR diversity was reported to be lower in newly diagnosed patients than in healthy donors and to be lower still in relapsed/refractory patients. Patients starting nivolumab less than 1 year after ASCT had lower diversity and were excluded from later analyses to avoid confounding by immune reconstitution. CD4+ but not CD8+ TCR diversity rose significantly by C4D1 (p=0.0027 vs p=0.16), most apparent in complete responders (p=0.02). The study was limited to a single clinical trial cohort, and causes of repertoire differences, possibly disease activity or prior therapy, remained undefined.

Taken with the paper, the label for time point translates to: cycle 4 day 1 (C4D1), after more than five weeks of nivolumab. Relapse after autologous stem cell transplantation had occurred in all trial patients, and cohorts A, B and C were distinguished by prior brentuximab vedotin exposure. The trial cohort was composed of about 58 patients with relapsed/refractory classical Hodgkin lymphoma, for whom complete response, partial response or progressive disease was recorded as best overall response. In the multi-cohort phase II CheckMate 205 trial, trial patients received single-agent nivolumab. Best overall response was determined by an independent review committee according to the 2007 International Working Group response criteria. Trial PBMCs were obtained immediately prior to nivolumab initiation (C1D1) and on therapy at cycle 2 day 1 and cycle 4 day 1. Peripheral blood was collected in 8 mL Vacutainer Cell Preparation Tubes, from which PBMCs were isolated by centrifugation and then cryopreserved.

As for this clone: Its antigen is still unknown. No quality values exist for individual bases; no much larger clone is one base distant.

The Qiagen DNeasy kit was used to extract genomic DNA both from unsorted PBMCs and from the negatively selected CD4+ and CD8+ fractions. TCR beta CDR3 regions were subjected to amplification by immunoSEQ multiplex PCR with primers that anneal to V and J segments. A synthetic immune receptor repertoire was used to minimize amplification bias, and any remaining bias was removed computationally after sequencing. On the authors' methods: Repertoire diversity was quantified as the Shannon entropy index using custom Python scripts. The unsorted, CD4+ and CD8+ repertoires were each analyzed separately, with the exception of combined analyses, where CD4+ and CD8+ sequences were merged in silico. Clonal expansion was defined as at least a 2-fold frequency increase after treatment relative to C1D1, with a pseudocount of 0.5 for undetected baseline clones. Singleton clones were defined as clones with 0 or 1 copy at C1D1, and non-singleton clones were defined as clones with 2 or more copies. Clones expanded in unsorted samples were assigned a CD4+, CD8+ or unknown annotation through matching of protein sequences in sorted samples from the same patient. Wilcoxon tests on paired samples were used to test changes in diversity from C1D1 to C4D1. TCRdb mirrors the immuneACCESS table, restricted to in-frame sequences. Some clones are absent from its copies; in checked studies, under half trace to an unresolved V gene, and the reason for the others is unknown. V, J and clone size reflect that table, while D and trimming were determined from the DNA. This sample lists 34,000 or so clones; 81% were detected once. The top ten hold about 17% of the sample.

Via the germline V gene, CDR1 is MDHEN and CDR2 SYDVKM. After removal of 3 bases from V and 10 bases from J, the junction retains 15 bases not matched to a gene. Measured from the cysteine to the phenylalanine, the CDR3 is 17 residues long. Only the CDR3 DNA stays, 51 bases, in frame from base 1. The sequence derives from a human donor with classical Hodgkin lymphoma. This sample comprised peripheral blood mononuclear cells (PBMCs), obtained before the fourth cycle of nivolumab. The chain is made from TRBV28 and TRBJ1-4; 9 middle bases align to TRBD1. The DNA reads as follows: TGTGCCAGCAGTTTCTTCTACGTTGCGACAGGGGGTCGAAAACTGTTTTTT. It translates as CASSFFYVATGGRKLFF. The entire variable domain, with the stretches around the CDR3 drawn from the reference TRBV28 and TRBJ1-4 proteins, is DVKVTQSSRYLVKRTGEKVFLECVQDMDHENMFWYRQDPGLGLRLIYFSYDVKMKEKGDIPEGYSVSREKKERFSLILESASTNQTSMYLCASSFFYVATGGRKLFFGSGTQLSVL.